This TCR beta chain was recorded in a study of blood T cell repertoires in COVID-19 (dated by TCRdb to 2020 to 2021). Regarding the study in general: Samples covering the acute and convalescent phases of COVID-19 were provided by collaborators in the United States, Italy and Spain. The prospective study material was composed of cDNA or gDNA derived from T cells, B-cell-depleted T cells, or PBMCs. Deeply sampled blood TCRbeta repertoires from subjects exposed to, actively infected with, or recovered from COVID-19 were included in the dataset. The repertoires were made available in a free public database intended to serve as a resource for research on the immune response to SARS-CoV-2. Samples came from the ongoing ImmuneRACE study (first 160 participants) plus 1,254 subjects from 6 global collaborators. The sample metadata nearly always contained a de-identified subject ID, COVID-19 status, age in years and sex. Where available, HLA class I and class II types were obtained from metadata supplied by the sample provider rather than from assay-based typing. Beyond this particular receptor, the publication reports: Clinical and demographic metadata were provided uncurated, with the amount varying by source and participant.

As to this clone: Its antigen target is currently unknown. No much larger clonotype is one base removed from it; base qualities were not supplied.

Participants in the prospective study were enrolled through a virtual design, were aged roughly 18 to 100 years, and lived in roughly 26 United States geographic areas. In the prospective study, cohorts were assigned on the basis of participant-reported clinical history obtained from a screening survey and a study questionnaire. Recovered participants in ImmuneRACE Cohort 3 were defined by two consecutive negative NP/OP PCR tests, clearance by a healthcare professional, or resolution of symptoms. Each participant in the prospective study had whole blood, serum and a nasopharyngeal or oropharyngeal swab collected by mobile phlebotomists. Additional blood draws and questionnaires over a 2-month period could optionally be provided by prospective study participants. Before DNA extraction, prospective study blood samples were shipped either frozen or at room temperature. The germline ends are 16 bases apart after V is trimmed by 9 bases and J by 10 bases. For CDR1 and CDR2, the germline V gene (reference sequence) lists MNHEY and SMNVEV. The CDR3 has 12 amino acids, counting the end cysteine and phenylalanine. CDR3 DNA only is kept here, 36 bases in frame from base 1.

TCRbeta CDR3 regions were amplified from genomic DNA using the immunoSEQ Assay, a bias-controlled multiplex PCR. As for the original processing: The number of nucleated cells in each sample was estimated by amplification of reference gene primers within the assay. To quantify the absolute abundance of each unique TCRbeta CDR3 rearrangement, sequence reads were collapsed and filtered. For each sample, productive Simpson clonality was calculated as the square root of Simpson's diversity index across productive rearrangements. Here the immuneACCESS table is served through TCRdb, limited to in-frame sequences with V and J called. Missing clones are a known gap in these copies; in checked studies unresolved V genes cover under half, and the rest lacks a known reason. V and J calls and clone size come straight from that table; D and trimming were deduced from the DNA. In all, the sample holds roughly 250,000 clones, and approximately 86% of those were seen once. About 1.5% of the sample is held by the ten biggest clonotypes.

This TCR came from a woman aged 45-60 years who had recovered from COVID-19. The chain joins TRBV27 to TRBJ2-1; D gene: possibly TRBD2, on 6 matching bases. The sample taken for sequencing was PBMCs or T cells enriched from blood (not recorded which). The DNA reads as follows: TGTGCCAGTGGACTAACCGGGACGGAGCAGTTCTTC. It codes for CASGLTGTEQFF.